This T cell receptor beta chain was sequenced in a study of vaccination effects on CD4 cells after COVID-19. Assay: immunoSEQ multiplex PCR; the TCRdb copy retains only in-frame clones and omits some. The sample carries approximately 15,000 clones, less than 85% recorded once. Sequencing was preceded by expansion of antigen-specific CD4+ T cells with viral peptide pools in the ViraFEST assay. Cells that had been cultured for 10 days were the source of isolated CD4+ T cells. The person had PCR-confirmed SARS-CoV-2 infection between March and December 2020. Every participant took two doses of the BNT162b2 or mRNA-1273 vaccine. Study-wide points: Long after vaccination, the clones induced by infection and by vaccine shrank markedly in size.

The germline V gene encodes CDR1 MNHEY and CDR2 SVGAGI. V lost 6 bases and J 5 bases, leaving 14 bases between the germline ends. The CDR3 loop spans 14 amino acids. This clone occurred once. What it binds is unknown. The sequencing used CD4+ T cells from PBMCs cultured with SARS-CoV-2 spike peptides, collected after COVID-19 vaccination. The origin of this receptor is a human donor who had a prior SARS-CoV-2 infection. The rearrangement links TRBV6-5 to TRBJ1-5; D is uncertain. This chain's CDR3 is CASREFLGYQPQHF. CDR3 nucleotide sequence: TGTGCCAGCAGAGAGTTCCTTGGGTATCAGCCCCAGCATTTT.